Below are 28 T cell receptor beta chains sequenced from a single sample in a study of T cell responses to AZD1222 COVID-19 vaccine (dated by TCRdb to the early 2020s). Receptor libraries were prepared by the immunoSEQ multiplex PCR assay. TCRdb carries this immuneACCESS record with in-frame sequences only. Its versions omit some clonotypes, under half of them owing to an unresolved V gene in the studies checked, with the rest unexplained. Present in this sample are 120,000 or so clones, 90% of which were seen just once. Around 4.4% of the sample goes to the ten largest clones. The label giving this sample's time point can be read as: about 28 days (+/-7) after the second vaccine dose. In the paper's terms, the treatment or condition label means: meningococcal conjugate vaccine given as trial control. This sample comprised peripheral blood, obtained 28 days after the second dose of the MenACWY control vaccine. Receptors were obtained from an adult who received the MenACWY meningococcal vaccine as a control.

The genes are TRBV25-1 and TRBJ1-2; 9 bases align to TRBD1. The CDR3 contains 17 residues. Germline loops: CDR1 MGHDK, CDR2 SYGVNS. Trimming removed 6 bases from V and 4 bases from J; junction bases left unmatched: 15. CDR3 residues: CASSGYTMGQGIYGYTF. As DNA, the CDR3 is TGTGCCAGCAGCGGGTACACAATGGGACAGGGTATCTATGGCTACACCTTC.

The J gene is TRBJ2-5, the V gene TRBV2; D is ambiguous. CDR3 length: 14 amino acids. V dropped 4 bases and J dropped 1 base, with 10 bases sitting between them. In germline, CDR1 is SNHLY, CDR2 FYNNEI. The DNA of the CDR3 is TGTGCCAGCAGTGCCCAGTGGACCCAAGAGACCCAGTACTTC. Its protein is CASSAQWTQETQYF.

This clone turned up a few times. This chain connects TRBV4-1 to TRBJ1-1; a weak D match, TRBD1 (5 bases). The germline V gene has CDR1 MGHRA and CDR2 YSYEKL. This CDR3 is 15 amino acids long. The V gene lost 4 bases and the J gene lost 10 bases, with 22 bases spanning the gap. In nucleotides, the CDR3 is TGCGCCAGCAGCCCTCCTTACCGGGACGGCAAGGGAGCTTTCTTT. Amino acid sequence: CASSPPYRDGKGAFF.

The chain is built from TRBV7-2 and TRBJ1-6, with 10 nucleotides matching TRBD1. The length of the CDR3 is 15 residues. With V trimmed by 4 bases and J by 6 bases, 3 bases remained unmatched. The germline gives CDR1 SGHTA, CDR2 FQGNSA. CDR3 residues: CASSSDRGANSPLHF. The CDR3, as DNA: TGTGCCAGCAGCTCGGACAGGGGGGCTAATTCACCCCTCCACTTT.

This clone was observed at least ten times. V and J are TRBV19 and TRBJ2-7, with 8 bases aligning to TRBD2. Unmatched junction bases numbered 4, after V lost 3 bases and J lost 3 bases. The CDR3 length is 14 residues. Germline V gives CDR1 LNHDA, CDR2 SQIVND (reference sequence). CDR3 region: CASSIGLANYEQYF. The CDR3 DNA is TGTGCCAGTAGTATTGGACTAGCAAACTACGAGCAGTACTTC. Together with reference TRBV19 and TRBJ2-7, the CDR3 gives the full variable domain: DGGITQSPKYLFRKEGQNVTLSCEQNLNHDAMYWYRQDPGQGLRLIYYSQIVNDFQKGDIAEGYSVSREKKESFPLTVTSAQKNPTAFYLCASSIGLANYEQYFGPGTRLTVT.

This clone has a single count. J is TRBJ1-2 and V is TRBV28; D perhaps matches TRBD1 (6 bases). CDR3 length: 12 amino acids. V was cut by 7 bases and J by 8 bases, with 14 bases left in between. Germline assignment: CDR1 MDHEN and CDR2 SYDVKM. The CDR3 coding sequence is TGTGCCAGCATCAGGGGCTTTGGGGGCTACACCTTC. Residues: CASIRGFGGYTF.

The CDR3 nucleotides read TGTGCCTGGATATCCCGGGACAGGGAAAACACTGAAGCTTTCTTT. Translating gives CAWISRDRENTEAFF. V and J are TRBV30 and TRBJ1-1, with 9 nucleotides matching TRBD1. Germline V CDR1 and CDR2: GTSNPN, SVGIG (reference sequence). Trimming removed 4 bases from V and 2 bases from J; junction bases left unmatched: 8. The CDR3 sequence is 15 residues long.

The chain uses TRBV12-3 or TRBV12-4 and TRBJ2-7; D gene uncertain. The ends were cut back, 2 bases at V and 7 bases at J, with 12 bases in the middle. CDR3 length equals 13 residues. The CDR3 reads CASSLSGGREQYV. The CDR3 nucleotides are TGTGCCAGCAGTTTATCTGGCGGCCGGGAGCAGTACGTC.

The rearrangement uses TRBV3-1 (or the pseudogene TRBV3-2) and TRBJ2-7; D may match TRBD1 or TRBD2 (6 bases each). From germline, CDR1 is LGHDT and CDR2 YNNKEL (reference sequence). The CDR3 is made up of 13 amino acids. Trimming stripped 1 base from V and 6 bases from J, with 10 bases between. The DNA for the CDR3 is TGTGCCAGCAGCCAAGTGGGGGGCAGCGAGCAGTACGTC. Its translation: CASSQVGGSEQYV.

The J gene is TRBJ1-1, the V gene TRBV14; D ambiguous. The CDR3 totals 15 residues. V was trimmed by 4 bases and J by 1 base, leaving 13 bases between them. The germline V gene has CDR1 SGHDN and CDR2 FVKESK. The CDR3 sequence: CASSPLRHPNTEAFF. In nucleotides, the CDR3 is TGTGCCAGCAGCCCACTCCGCCACCCGAACACTGAAGCTTTCTTT.

The genes are TRBV4-1 and TRBJ2-3; 10 bases are shared with TRBD2. J lost 2 bases, V lost 2 bases, and 4 bases had no gene match. The CDR3 consists of 16 residues. CDR1 is MGHRA and CDR2 is YSYEKL in the germline V gene. CDR3 amino acids: CASSQLSGGATDTQYF. CDR3 nucleotide sequence: TGCGCCAGCAGCCAACTGAGCGGGGGGGCCACAGATACGCAGTATTTT.

The J gene is TRBJ1-4, the V gene TRBV18; no firm D call. With 6 bases removed from V and 0 bases from J, the gap between germline ends came to 8 bases. Germline CDR1 is KGHSH and CDR2 is LQKENI. This CDR3 contains 14 residues. CDR3 region: CASSKGPTNEKLFF. The CDR3 DNA follows: TGTGCCAGCTCGAAAGGACCAACTAATGAAAAACTGTTTTTT. Combining the CDR3 with reference TRBV18 and TRBJ1-4 gives the whole variable domain NAGVMQNPRHLVRRRGQEARLRCSPMKGHSHVYWYRQLPEEGLKFMVYLQKENIIDESGMPKERFSAEFPKEGPSILRIQQVVRGDSAAYFCASSKGPTNEKLFFGSGTQLSVL.

This chain links TRBV19 with TRBJ2-5, with D tentatively TRBD2 (6 bases). Per the germline V gene, CDR1 is LNHDA and CDR2 is SQIVND (reference sequence). V was clipped by 1 base and J by 5 bases, with 8 bases between them. The CDR3 runs to 13 residues. The CDR3: CASSIGGVETQYF. DNA for the CDR3: TGTGCCAGTAGTATAGGGGGGGTGGAGACCCAGTACTTC.

This clone was counted only a few times. The V gene is TRBV2, the J gene TRBJ1-5; D is possibly TRBD1 (5 bases). The CDR3 totals 16 residues. The V and J ends lost 4 bases and 5 bases respectively, with 18 bases between them. Germline CDR1 SNHLY, CDR2 FYNNEI. The DNA of the CDR3 is TGTGCCAGCAGTGGCAGCTCCGGCAGGGTAGATCAGCCCCAGCATTTT. Translating gives CASSGSSGRVDQPQHF.

The chain employs TRBV15 and TRBJ2-1, with 12 bases lining up with TRBD2. This CDR3 has 17 amino acids. The ends lost 1 base at V and 8 bases at J; junction bases unmatched: 9. CDR1 is LNHNV, CDR2 YYDKDF, per germline (reference sequence). The CDR3 nucleotides are TGTGCCACCAGCAGAGGGAAGAGACTAGCGGGAGTCGATGAGCAGTTCTTC. This gives the protein CATSRGKRLAGVDEQFF.

The J gene is TRBJ2-5, the V gene TRBV12-3 or TRBV12-4; D unresolved. Trimming shortened V by 4 bases and J by 2 bases, and 8 bases separated the two germline ends. The CDR3 runs to 13 residues. CDR3 region: CASSSSNQETQYF. CDR3 DNA sequence: TGTGCCAGCAGTTCGTCGAATCAAGAGACCCAGTACTTC.

The chain joins TRBV28 to TRBJ2-4, with 11 bases fitting TRBD1. This CDR3 contains 17 residues. The junction had 12 bases not matched to a gene; V was cut back by 8 bases and J by 3 bases. From germline, CDR1 is MDHEN and CDR2 SYDVKM. The CDR3 sequence: CASGLRDRGEVKNIQYF. The CDR3, as DNA: TGTGCCAGCGGACTTAGGGACAGGGGGGAGGTCAAAAACATTCAGTACTTC.

Remarks on this clone: Likely a read error: the CDR3 ends without its conserved phenylalanine or tryptophan. The DNA is left out, because the CDR3 cannot be placed on it with certainty; the CDR3 is given as TCRdb lists it. This chain links TRBV6-1 with TRBJ1-1. Germline CDR1 MNHNS, CDR2 SASEGT. The CDR3 adds up to 11 amino acids, both ends counted. The CDR3 protein is CASSDAGRASL.

This clone was recorded only once. This chain uses TRBV20-1 with TRBJ2-7, with 11 nucleotides matching TRBD2. Germline CDR1 is DFQATT and CDR2 is SNEGSKA (reference sequence). Trimming cost V 3 bases and J 6 bases; bases outside gene matches: 7. The CDR3 runs 14 residues. CDR3 region: CSASGSGGAGEQYV. The CDR3 nucleotides are TGCAGTGCTAGTGGTAGCGGGGGGGCGGGCGAGCAGTACGTC.

V usage is TRBV5-1 and J usage is TRBJ1-1, with unresolved D. V was shortened by 0 bases and J by 1 base, with 10 bases between the two germline ends. CDR1 and CDR2 from the germline V gene are SGHRS and YFSETQ. The CDR3 totals 15 residues. CDR3 amino acids: CASSLASVGNTEAFF. CDR3 nucleotide sequence: TGCGCCAGCAGCTTGGCCTCAGTCGGGAACACTGAAGCTTTCTTT. The complete variable domain, with remaining parts taken from reference TRBV5-1 and TRBJ1-1, reads KAGVTQTPRYLIKTRGQQVTLSCSPISGHRSVSWYQQTPGQGLQFLFEYFSETQRNKGNFPGRFSGRQFSNSRSEMNVSTLELGDSALYLCASSLASVGNTEAFFGQGTRLTVV.

This clone has just a few counts. This sequence joins TRBV19 and TRBJ1-1; the D is unclear. Trimming left V 5 bases short and J 1 base short, with 5 bases between. CDR3 length: 12 amino acids. Per germline, CDR1 LNHDA and CDR2 SQIVND (reference sequence). In DNA form, the CDR3 reads TGTGCCAGTAGTTTGGGGAACACTGAAGCTTTCTTT. It translates to CASSLGNTEAFF.

A single count supports this clone. The chain couples TRBV28 to TRBJ1-5; D perhaps matches TRBD1 (6 bases). There are 14 residues in the CDR3. Per germline, CDR1 MDHEN and CDR2 SYDVKM. V lost 4 bases, J lost 2 bases, and 9 bases lay in between. CDR3 coding DNA: TGTGCCAGCAGTTCCCCAGGGGGCAATCAGCCCCAGCATTTT. Protein product: CASSSPGGNQPQHF.

This clone was seen once. The chain couples TRBV6-2 or TRBV6-3 to TRBJ2-7; tentative D call: TRBD1 (5 bases). V lost 6 bases and J lost 4, with 10 bases in between. The CDR3 has 12 residues. Germline V gene data show CDR1 as MNHEY and CDR2 as SVGEGT. DNA of the CDR3: TGTGCCAGCAGCCAAGGACATTACGAGCAGTACGTC. As protein: CASSQGHYEQYV.

Points on this clone: Other nucleotide sequences from this sample produce the same CDR3. The chain links TRBV28 to TRBJ2-7; D not certain. The length of the CDR3 is 12 residues. Between the trimmed V and J ends, which lost 3 bases and 4 bases, there was a span of 7 bases. Germline CDR1 and CDR2: MDHEN and SYDVKM. CDR3 DNA: TGTGCCAGCAGTTTGGCCGGGTACGAGCAGTACGTC. Amino acid sequence: CASSLAGYEQYV.

The V gene is TRBV28, the J gene TRBJ1-3; D is uncertain. Germline V gene data show CDR1 as MDHEN and CDR2 as SYDVKM. Between the trimmed V and J ends, which lost 6 bases and 0 bases, there was a span of 15 bases. The CDR3 is 16 residues long. CDR3 amino acids: CASRGGDMSSGNTIYF. DNA for the CDR3: TGTGCCAGCAGGGGAGGTGACATGAGCTCTGGAAACACCATATATTTT.

V and J are TRBV18 and TRBJ1-6; D possibly corresponds to TRBD1 (5 bases). This CDR3 comprises 15 residues. Germline lookup yields CDR1 KGHSH and CDR2 LQKENI. V was shortened by 2 bases and J by 7 bases, with 12 bases between the two germline ends. CDR3: CASSPGGEGNSPLHF. CDR3 in DNA: TGTGCCAGCTCACCAGGAGGGGAAGGGAATTCACCCCTCCACTTT.

The rearrangement links TRBV4-1 to TRBJ2-7; D gene uncertain. V dropped 0 bases and J dropped 2 bases, with 14 bases sitting between them. This CDR3 region has 16 residues. Germline assignment: CDR1 MGHRA and CDR2 YSYEKL. The CDR3 DNA sequence: TGCGCCAGCAGCCAAGAGGTATCCGGTCTCACCTACGAGCAGTACTTC. Translated, it gives CASSQEVSGLTYEQYF.

The genes are TRBV9 and TRBJ2-1; unclear D gene. Germline CDR1 SGDLS, CDR2 YYNGEE. Trimming pared 0 bases from V and 9 bases from J, leaving 4 bases between. The CDR3 consists of 11 residues. CDR3 in DNA: TGTGCCAGCAGCGTAGGGCTTGAGCAGTTCTTC. Its translation: CASSVGLEQFF.